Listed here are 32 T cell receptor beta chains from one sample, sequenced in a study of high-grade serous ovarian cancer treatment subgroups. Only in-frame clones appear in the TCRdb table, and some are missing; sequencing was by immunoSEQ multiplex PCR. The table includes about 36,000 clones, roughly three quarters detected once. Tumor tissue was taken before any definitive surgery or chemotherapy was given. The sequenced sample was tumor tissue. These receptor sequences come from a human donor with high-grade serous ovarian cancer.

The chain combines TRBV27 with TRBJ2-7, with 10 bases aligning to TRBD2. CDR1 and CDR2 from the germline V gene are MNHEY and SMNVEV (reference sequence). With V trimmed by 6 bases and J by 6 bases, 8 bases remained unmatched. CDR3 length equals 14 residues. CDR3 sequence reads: CASRPSGRETEQYF. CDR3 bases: TGTGCCAGCAGACCAAGCGGGAGGGAGACCGAGCAGTACTTC.

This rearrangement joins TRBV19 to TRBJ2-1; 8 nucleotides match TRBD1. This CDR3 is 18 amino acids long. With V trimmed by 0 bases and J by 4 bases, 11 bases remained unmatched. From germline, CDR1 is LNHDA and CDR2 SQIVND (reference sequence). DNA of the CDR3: TGTGCCAGTAGTATAGATCTGGACAGGGTTATCCGTTACAATGAGCAGTTCTTC. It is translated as CASSIDLDRVIRYNEQFF.

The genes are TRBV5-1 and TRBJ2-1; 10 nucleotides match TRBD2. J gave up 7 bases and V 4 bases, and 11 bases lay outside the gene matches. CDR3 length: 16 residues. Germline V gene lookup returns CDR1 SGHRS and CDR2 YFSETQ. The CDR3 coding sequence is TGCGCCAGCAGCCTAGTAGCGGGGGGCTTAATGAATGAGCAGTTCTTC. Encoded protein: CASSLVAGGLMNEQFF.

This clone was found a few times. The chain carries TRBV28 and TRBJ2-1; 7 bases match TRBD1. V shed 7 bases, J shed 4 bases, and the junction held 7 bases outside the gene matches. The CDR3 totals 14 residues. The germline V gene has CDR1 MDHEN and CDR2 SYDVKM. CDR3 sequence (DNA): TGTGCCAGCACAAACAGGGGCGGATACAATGAGCAGTTCTTC. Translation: CASTNRGGYNEQFF.

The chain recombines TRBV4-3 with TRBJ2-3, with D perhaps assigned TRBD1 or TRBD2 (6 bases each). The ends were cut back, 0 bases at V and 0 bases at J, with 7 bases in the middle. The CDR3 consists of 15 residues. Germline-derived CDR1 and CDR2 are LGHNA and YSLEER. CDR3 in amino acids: CASSQEGGSTDTQYF. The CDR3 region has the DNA TGCGCCAGCAGCCAAGAAGGGGGGAGCACAGATACGCAGTATTTT.

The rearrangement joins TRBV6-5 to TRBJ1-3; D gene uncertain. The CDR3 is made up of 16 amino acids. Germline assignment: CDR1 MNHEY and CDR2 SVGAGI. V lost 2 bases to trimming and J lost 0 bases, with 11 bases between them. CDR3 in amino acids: CASSYSRGASGNTIYF. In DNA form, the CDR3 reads TGTGCCAGCAGTTACAGTAGAGGCGCCTCTGGAAACACCATATATTTT.

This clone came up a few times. This CDR3 is CASSIVSRQGPYGYTF. The CDR3, as DNA: TGTGCCAGTAGTATAGTCAGTCGACAGGGCCCATATGGCTACACCTTC. The chain carries TRBV19 and TRBJ1-2; 7 positions match TRBD1. CDR3 length: 16 amino acids. Trimming took 1 base from V and 5 from J; bases not matched to a gene: 10. Looked up from germline, CDR1 is LNHDA and CDR2 is SQIVND (reference sequence).

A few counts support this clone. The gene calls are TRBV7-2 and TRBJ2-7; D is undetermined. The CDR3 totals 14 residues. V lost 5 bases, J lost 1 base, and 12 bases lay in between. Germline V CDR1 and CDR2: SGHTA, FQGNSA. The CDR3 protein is CASSPLLGSYEQYF. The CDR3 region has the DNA TGTGCCAGCAGCCCCCTGCTGGGGTCCTACGAGCAGTACTTC.

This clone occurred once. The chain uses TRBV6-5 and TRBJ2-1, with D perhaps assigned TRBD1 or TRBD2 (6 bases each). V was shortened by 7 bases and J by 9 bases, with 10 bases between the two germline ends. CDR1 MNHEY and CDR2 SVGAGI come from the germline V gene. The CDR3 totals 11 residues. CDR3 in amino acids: CASKGGGEQFF. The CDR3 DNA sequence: TGTGCCAGCAAGGGGGGCGGTGAGCAGTTCTTC.

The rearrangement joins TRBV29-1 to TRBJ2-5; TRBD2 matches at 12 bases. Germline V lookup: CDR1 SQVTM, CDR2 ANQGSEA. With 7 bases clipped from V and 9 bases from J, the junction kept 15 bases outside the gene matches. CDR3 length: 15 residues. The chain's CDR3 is CSALRATSGSWAQYF. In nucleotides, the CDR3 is TGCAGCGCCCTGAGGGCGACTAGCGGGAGTTGGGCCCAGTACTTC.

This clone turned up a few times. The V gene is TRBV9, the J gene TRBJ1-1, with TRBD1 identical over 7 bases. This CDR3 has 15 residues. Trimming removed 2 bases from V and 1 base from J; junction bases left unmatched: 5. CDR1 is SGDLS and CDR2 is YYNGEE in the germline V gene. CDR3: CASSVGDRANTEAFF. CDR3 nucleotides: TGTGCCAGCAGCGTTGGAGACAGGGCGAACACTGAAGCTTTCTTT. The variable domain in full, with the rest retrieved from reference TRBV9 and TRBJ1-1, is DSGVTQTPKHLITATGQRVTLRCSPRSGDLSVYWYQQSLDQGLQFLIQYYNGEERAKGNILERFSAQQFPDLHSELNLSSLELGDSALYFCASSVGDRANTEAFFGQGTRLTVV.

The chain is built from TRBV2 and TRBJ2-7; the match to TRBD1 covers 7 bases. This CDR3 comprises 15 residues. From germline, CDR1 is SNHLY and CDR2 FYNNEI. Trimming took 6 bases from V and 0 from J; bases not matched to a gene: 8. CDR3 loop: CASRRQGAGSYEQYF. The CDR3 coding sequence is TGTGCCAGCAGGAGACAGGGCGCTGGCTCCTACGAGCAGTACTTC.

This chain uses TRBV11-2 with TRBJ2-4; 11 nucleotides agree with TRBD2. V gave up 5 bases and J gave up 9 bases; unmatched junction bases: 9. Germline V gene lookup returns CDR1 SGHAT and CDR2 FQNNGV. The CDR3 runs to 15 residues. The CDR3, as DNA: TGTGCCAGCAGCACCCCGACTAGCGGGACTTTCATTCAGTACTTC. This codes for CASSTPTSGTFIQYF.

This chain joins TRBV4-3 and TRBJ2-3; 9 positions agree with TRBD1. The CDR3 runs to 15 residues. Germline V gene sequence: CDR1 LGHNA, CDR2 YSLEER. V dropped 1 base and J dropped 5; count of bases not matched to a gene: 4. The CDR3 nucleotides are TGCGCCAGCAGCCAAGGACAGGGGGTTAAAGATACGCAGTATTTT. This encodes CASSQGQGVKDTQYF.

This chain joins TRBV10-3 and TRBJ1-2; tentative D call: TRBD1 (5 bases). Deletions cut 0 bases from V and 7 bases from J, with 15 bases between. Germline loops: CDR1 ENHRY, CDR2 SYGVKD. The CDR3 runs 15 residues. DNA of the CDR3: TGTGCCATCAGTGAGTCTCGGCAGGGTGGAATTGGCTACACCTTC. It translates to CAISESRQGGIGYTF.

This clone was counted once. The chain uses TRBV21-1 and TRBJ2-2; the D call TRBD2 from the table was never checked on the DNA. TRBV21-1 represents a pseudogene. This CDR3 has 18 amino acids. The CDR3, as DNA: TGTGCCAGCATCCTTGGGGATCTAGCGGGAGAGGTCACCGGGGAGCTGTTTTTT. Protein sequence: CASILGDLAGEVTGELFF.

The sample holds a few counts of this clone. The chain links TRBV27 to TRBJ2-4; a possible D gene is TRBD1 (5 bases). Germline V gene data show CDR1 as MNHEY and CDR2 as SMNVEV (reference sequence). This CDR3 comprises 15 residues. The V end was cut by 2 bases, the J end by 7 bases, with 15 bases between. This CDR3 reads CASSLRGTEWNIQYF. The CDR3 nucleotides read TGTGCCAGCAGTTTAAGGGGAACAGAGTGGAACATTCAGTACTTC.

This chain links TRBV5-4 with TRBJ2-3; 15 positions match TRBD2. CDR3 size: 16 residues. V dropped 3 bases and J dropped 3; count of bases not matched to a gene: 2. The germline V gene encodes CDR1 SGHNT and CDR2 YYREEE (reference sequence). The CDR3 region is CASSSGLAGGTDTQYF. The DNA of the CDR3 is TGTGCCAGCAGCTCGGGACTAGCGGGAGGAACAGATACGCAGTATTTT.

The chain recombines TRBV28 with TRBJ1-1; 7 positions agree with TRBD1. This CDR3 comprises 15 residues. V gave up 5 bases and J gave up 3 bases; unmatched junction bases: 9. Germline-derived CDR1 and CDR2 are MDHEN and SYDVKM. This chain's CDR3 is CASSHHQDRDTEAFF. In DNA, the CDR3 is TGTGCCAGCAGTCATCATCAAGACAGGGACACTGAAGCTTTCTTT.

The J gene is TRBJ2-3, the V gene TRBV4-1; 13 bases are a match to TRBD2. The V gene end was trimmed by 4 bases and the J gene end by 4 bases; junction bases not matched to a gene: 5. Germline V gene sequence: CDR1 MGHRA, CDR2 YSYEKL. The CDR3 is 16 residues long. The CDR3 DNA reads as TGCGCCAGCAGCCTTACTAGCGGGAGGGCGCCAGATACGCAGTATTTT. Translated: CASSLTSGRAPDTQYF.

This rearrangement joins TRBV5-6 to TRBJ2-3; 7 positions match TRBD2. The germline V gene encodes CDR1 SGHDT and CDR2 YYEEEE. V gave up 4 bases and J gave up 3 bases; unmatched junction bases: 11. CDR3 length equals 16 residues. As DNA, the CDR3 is TGTGCCAGCAGCGGGAGGGGTGGACTAGGGACAGATACGCAGTATTTT. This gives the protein CASSGRGGLGTDTQYF.

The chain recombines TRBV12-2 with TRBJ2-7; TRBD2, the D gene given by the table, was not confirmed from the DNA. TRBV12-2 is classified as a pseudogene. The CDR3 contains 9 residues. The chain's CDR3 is CASRPGIHF. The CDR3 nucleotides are TGTGCAAGTCGCCCGGGGATCCACTTC.

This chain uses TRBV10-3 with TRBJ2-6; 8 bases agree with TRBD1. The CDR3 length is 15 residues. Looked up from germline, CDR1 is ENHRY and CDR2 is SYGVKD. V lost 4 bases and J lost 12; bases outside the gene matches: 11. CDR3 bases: TGTGCCATCAGTGCCTCCGGGACAGGTTGTCCCGTCCTGACTTTC. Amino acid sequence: CAISASGTGCPVLTF.

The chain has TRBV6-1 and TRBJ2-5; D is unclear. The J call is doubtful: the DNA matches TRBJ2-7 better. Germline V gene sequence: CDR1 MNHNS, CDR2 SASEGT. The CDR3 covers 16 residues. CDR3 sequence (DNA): TGTGCCAGCAGTGAATCCCCCTCCGGACGGGCCTACGAGCAGTACTTC. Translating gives CASSESPSGRAYEQYF.

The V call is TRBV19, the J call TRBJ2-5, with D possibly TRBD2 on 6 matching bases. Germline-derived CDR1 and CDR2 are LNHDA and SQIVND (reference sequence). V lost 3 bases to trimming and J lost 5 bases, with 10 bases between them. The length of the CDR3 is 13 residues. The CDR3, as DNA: TGTGCCAGTAGTATCGGGGGATACGAGACCCAGTACTTC. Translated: CASSIGGYETQYF.

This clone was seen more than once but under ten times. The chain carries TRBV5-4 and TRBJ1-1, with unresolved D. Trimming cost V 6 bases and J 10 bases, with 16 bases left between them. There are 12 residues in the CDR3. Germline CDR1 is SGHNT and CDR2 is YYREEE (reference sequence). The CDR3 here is CASIVPGRGAFF. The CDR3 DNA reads TGTGCCAGCATCGTTCCCGGGAGAGGAGCTTTCTTT.

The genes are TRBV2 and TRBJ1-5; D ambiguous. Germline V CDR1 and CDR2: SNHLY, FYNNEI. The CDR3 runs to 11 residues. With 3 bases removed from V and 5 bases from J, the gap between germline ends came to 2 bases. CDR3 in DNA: TGTGCCAGCAGTGATGATCAGCCCCAGCATTTT. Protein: CASSDDQPQHF.

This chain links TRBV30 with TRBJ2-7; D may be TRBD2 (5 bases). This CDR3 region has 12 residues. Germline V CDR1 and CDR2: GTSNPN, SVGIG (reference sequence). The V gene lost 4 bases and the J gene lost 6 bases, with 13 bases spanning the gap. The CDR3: CAWTTRRREQYF. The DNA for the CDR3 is TGTGCCTGGACTACTAGAAGGCGCGAGCAGTACTTC.

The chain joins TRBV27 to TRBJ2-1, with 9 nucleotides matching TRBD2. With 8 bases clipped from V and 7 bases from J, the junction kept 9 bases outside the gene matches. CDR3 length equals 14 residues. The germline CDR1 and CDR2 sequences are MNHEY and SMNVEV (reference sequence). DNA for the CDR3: TGTGCCAGCGGAATTAGCGGGAGTAGGAATGAGCAGTTCTTC. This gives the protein CASGISGSRNEQFF.

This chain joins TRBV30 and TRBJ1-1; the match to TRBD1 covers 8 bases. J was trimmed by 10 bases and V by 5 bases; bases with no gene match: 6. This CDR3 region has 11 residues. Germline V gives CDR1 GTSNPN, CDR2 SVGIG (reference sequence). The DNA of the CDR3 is TGTGCCTGGCATGGGACAGGATCAGCTTTCTTT. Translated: CAWHGTGSAFF.

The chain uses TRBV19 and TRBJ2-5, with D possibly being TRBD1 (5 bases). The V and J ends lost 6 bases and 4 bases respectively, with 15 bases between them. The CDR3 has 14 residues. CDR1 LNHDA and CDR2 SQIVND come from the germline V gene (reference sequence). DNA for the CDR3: TGTGCCAGTAGCCCAGGCCAGGGCCGAGAGACCCAGTACTTC. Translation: CASSPGQGRETQYF.

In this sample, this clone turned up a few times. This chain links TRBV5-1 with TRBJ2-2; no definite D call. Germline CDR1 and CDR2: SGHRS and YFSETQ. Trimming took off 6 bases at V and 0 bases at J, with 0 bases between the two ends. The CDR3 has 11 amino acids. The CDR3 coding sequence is TGCGCCAGCACGAACACCGGGGAGCTGTTTTTT. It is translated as CASTNTGELFF.